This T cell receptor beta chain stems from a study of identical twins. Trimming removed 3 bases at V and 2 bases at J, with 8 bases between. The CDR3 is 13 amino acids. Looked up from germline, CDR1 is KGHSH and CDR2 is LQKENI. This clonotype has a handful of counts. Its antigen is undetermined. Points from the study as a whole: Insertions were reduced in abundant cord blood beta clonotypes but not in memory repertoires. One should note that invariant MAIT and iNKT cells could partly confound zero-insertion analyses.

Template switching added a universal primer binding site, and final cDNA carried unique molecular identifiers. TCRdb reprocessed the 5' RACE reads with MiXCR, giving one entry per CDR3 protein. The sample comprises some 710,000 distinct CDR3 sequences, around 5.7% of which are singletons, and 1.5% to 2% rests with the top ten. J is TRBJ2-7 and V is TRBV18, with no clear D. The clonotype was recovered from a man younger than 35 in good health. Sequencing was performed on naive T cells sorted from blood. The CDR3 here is CASSPSATYEQYF. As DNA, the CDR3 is TGTGCCAGCTCACCCTCGGCTACCTACGAGCAGTACTTC.